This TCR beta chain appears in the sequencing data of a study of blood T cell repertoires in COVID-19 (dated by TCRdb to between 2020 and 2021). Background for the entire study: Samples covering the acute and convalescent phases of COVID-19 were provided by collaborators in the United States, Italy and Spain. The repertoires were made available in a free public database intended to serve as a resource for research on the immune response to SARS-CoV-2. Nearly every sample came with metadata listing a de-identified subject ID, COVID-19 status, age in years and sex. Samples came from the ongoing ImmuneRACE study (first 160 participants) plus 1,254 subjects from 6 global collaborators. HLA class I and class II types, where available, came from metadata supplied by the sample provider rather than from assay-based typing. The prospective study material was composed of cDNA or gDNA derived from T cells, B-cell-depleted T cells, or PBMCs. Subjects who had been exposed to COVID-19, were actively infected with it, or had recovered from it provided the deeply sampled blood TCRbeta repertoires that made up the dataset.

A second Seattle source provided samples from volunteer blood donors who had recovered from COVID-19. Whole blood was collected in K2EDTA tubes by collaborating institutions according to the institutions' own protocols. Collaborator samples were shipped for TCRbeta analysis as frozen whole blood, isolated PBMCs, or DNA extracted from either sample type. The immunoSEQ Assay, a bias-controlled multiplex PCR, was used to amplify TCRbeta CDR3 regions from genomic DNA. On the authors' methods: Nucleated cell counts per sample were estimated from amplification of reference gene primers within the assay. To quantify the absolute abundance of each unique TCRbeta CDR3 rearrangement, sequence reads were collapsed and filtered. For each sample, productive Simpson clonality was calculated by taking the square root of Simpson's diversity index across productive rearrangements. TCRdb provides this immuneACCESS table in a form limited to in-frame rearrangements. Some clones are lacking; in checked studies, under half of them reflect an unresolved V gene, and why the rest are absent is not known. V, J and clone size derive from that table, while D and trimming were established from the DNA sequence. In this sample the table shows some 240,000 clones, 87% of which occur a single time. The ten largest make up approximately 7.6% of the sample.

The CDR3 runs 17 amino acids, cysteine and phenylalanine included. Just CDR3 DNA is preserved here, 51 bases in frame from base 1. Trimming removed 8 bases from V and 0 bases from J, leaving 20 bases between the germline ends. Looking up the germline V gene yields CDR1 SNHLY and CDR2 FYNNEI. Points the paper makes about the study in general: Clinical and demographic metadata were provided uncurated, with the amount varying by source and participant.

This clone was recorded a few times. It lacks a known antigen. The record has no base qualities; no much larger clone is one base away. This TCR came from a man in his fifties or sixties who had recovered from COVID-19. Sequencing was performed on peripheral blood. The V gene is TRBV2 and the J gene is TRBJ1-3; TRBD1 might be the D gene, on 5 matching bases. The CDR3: CASPSRGTESSGNTIYF. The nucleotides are TGTGCCAGCCCTTCAAGAGGGACTGAGAGCTCTGGAAACACCATATATTTT.